Each of the 7 T cell receptor beta chains below was sequenced from the same sample in a study of technical replicates of blood from a handful of donors. Libraries were prepared by immunoSEQ multiplex PCR; TCRdb keeps only in-frame clonotypes and omits some of them. Among tens of thousands of clones, roughly 86% were seen once, and the ten largest hold 4% to 5.5%. Input material: PBMCs. These receptors were taken from a human donor in good health. Some clones in this sample may be carry-over from other donors' samples.

The rearrangement links TRBV4-3 to TRBJ2-3; 13 nucleotides agree with TRBD2. The CDR3 spans 13 residues. V gave up 3 bases and J gave up 14 bases; unmatched junction bases: 5. Germline V gene lookup returns CDR1 LGHNA and CDR2 YSLEER. The CDR3, as DNA: TGCGCCAGCAGCCATACTAGCGGGGGGGATCGGTATTTT. It is translated as CASSHTSGGDRYF.

The chain recombines TRBV7-2 with TRBJ1-3, with 8 bases lining up with TRBD1. This CDR3 is built from 15 residues. The V and J ends lost 1 base and 2 bases, in that order; junction bases with no gene match: 1. Germline V gene lookup returns CDR1 SGHTA and CDR2 FQGNSA. The CDR3 DNA reads as TGTGCCAGCAGCTTAGACAGGGGGGCTGGAAACACCATATATTTT. It is translated as CASSLDRGAGNTIYF.

The chain links TRBV18 to TRBJ2-5; D is undetermined. Germline loops: CDR1 KGHSH, CDR2 LQKENI. Deletions cut 2 bases from V and 5 bases from J, with 3 bases between. The CDR3 contains 11 residues. CDR3 sequence: CASSPEETQYF. The DNA for the CDR3 is TGTGCCAGCTCACCAGAGGAGACCCAGTACTTC.

V usage is TRBV7-8 and J usage is TRBJ1-2, with TRBD1 matching over 7 bases. Trimming at V came to 6 bases and at J to 6 bases, leaving 4 bases not matched to a gene. The CDR3 consists of 12 residues. Germline CDR1 reads SGHVS; CDR2 reads FQNEAQ. The CDR3, as DNA: TGTGCCAGCAGTCCCACAGGGGATGGCTACACCTTC. Translated: CASSPTGDGYTF. The full variable domain, rest sourced from reference TRBV7-8 and TRBJ1-2, is GAGVSQSPRYKVAKRGQDVALRCDPISGHVSLFWYQQALGQGPEFLTYFQNEAQLDKSGLPSDRFFAERPEGSVSTLKIQRTQQEDSAVYLCASSPTGDGYTFGSGTRLTVV.

The chain is built from TRBV7-3 and TRBJ2-1, with 7 bases lining up with TRBD2. Germline CDR1 reads SGHTA; CDR2 reads FQGTGA. The CDR3 runs 15 residues. V dropped 1 base and J dropped 3; count of bases not matched to a gene: 3. This CDR3 reads CASSLREGIYNEQFF. The CDR3 region has the DNA TGTGCCAGCAGCTTAAGGGAGGGCATCTACAATGAGCAGTTCTTC.

This sequence joins TRBV7-9 and TRBJ2-2; D is undetermined. The CDR3 has 16 residues. Trimming stripped 3 bases from V and 7 bases from J, with 18 bases between. Per the germline V gene, CDR1 is SEHNR and CDR2 is FQNEAQ (reference sequence). CDR3 in amino acids: CASSLLERLDGGELFF. The CDR3 region has the DNA TGTGCCAGCAGCTTGTTGGAGCGCTTAGATGGCGGGGAGCTGTTTTTT.

The rearrangement uses TRBV11-1 and TRBJ2-3; TRBD1 might be the D (5 bases). Deletions cut 1 base from V and 2 bases from J, with 13 bases between. In germline, CDR1 is SGHAT, CDR2 FQDESV (reference sequence). The CDR3 extends over 16 amino acids. CDR3 sequence (DNA): TGTGCCAGCAGCTTAGGAGACAGACAACCCACAGATACGCAGTATTTT. Translation: CASSLGDRQPTDTQYF.